Below, 7 T cell receptor beta chains from the same sample are listed, as sequenced in a study of CD8+CD57+ T cells in acquired aplastic anemia. Genomic DNA, the template, was used for profiling of the TCR beta VDJ and CDR3. TCRdb re-called the reads through MiXCR, storing one row per CDR3 protein. The sample consists of about 70,000 distinct CDR3 sequences, 54% of them appearing once. The sample consisted of sorted CD4+, CD8+, or CD8+CD57+ T cells (not recorded which) from PBMCs. These receptors all stem from a human donor in good health, serving as a control.

The chain couples TRBV12-3 or TRBV12-4 to TRBJ2-6; 7 nucleotides line up with TRBD1. This CDR3 comprises 18 residues. V lost 8 bases to trimming and J lost 3 bases; unmatched junction nucleotides: 16. The CDR3 is CASGLGQALVHGANVLTF. CDR3 coding DNA: TGTGCCAGCGGCCTAGGACAGGCACTGGTTCATGGGGCCAACGTCCTGACTTTC.

At least ten counts were recorded for this clonotype. The V gene is TRBV5-4, the J gene TRBJ2-7, with a weak D call TRBD1 (6 bases). Germline CDR1 SGHNT, CDR2 YYREEE (reference sequence). The CDR3 has 15 residues. V lost 3 bases and J lost 4, with 17 bases in between. The CDR3 here is CASSSAMTGLYEQYF. For the CDR3, the DNA is TGTGCCAGCAGCTCCGCAATGACAGGTCTGTACGAGCAGTACTTC.

The gene calls are TRBV19 and TRBJ1-1, with a tentative D call TRBD1 (6 bases). With 4 bases removed from V and 10 bases from J, the gap between germline ends came to 10 bases. The CDR3 is 11 amino acids. The V gene's germline CDR1 is LNHDA and CDR2 SQIVND (reference sequence). The chain's CDR3 is CASSTLQGAFF. In DNA, the CDR3 is TGTGCCAGTAGTACCTTACAGGGAGCTTTCTTT.

This clonotype came up many times. V usage is TRBV9 and J usage is TRBJ2-7, with D tentatively TRBD2 (7 bases). Germline loops: CDR1 SGDLS, CDR2 YYNGEE. The CDR3 totals 14 residues. Trimming removed 7 bases from V and 2 bases from J, with 16 bases in between. In DNA form, the CDR3 reads TGTGCCAGCTCAAGTGGGGGGGCGGCCTACGAGCAGTACTTC. Protein: CASSSGGAAYEQYF. Variable domain in full (rest from reference TRBV9 and TRBJ2-7): DSGVTQTPKHLITATGQRVTLRCSPRSGDLSVYWYQQSLDQGLQFLIQYYNGEERAKGNILERFSAQQFPDLHSELNLSSLELGDSALYFCASSSGGAAYEQYFGPGTRLTVT.

The V call is TRBV10-3, the J call TRBJ1-5; D ambiguous. The CDR3 runs to 12 residues. Per the germline V gene, CDR1 is ENHRY and CDR2 is SYGVKD. With 10 bases removed from V and 3 bases from J, the gap between germline ends came to 10 bases. The CDR3 region is CATGLPNQPQHF. The CDR3 DNA follows: TGTGCCACCGGACTTCCCAATCAGCCCCAGCATTTT.

The chain is built from TRBV7-9 and TRBJ1-5; D ambiguous. The CDR3 consists of 12 residues. Trimming shortened V by 1 base and J by 11 bases, and 9 bases separated the two germline ends. Germline V lookup: CDR1 SEHNR, CDR2 FQNEAQ (reference sequence). CDR3 sequence reads: CASSLVGGTQHF. CDR3 DNA sequence: TGTGCCAGCAGCTTAGTCGGAGGAACCCAGCATTTT.

The chain links TRBV7-9 to TRBJ2-7, with TRBD2 matching 8 bases. Germline values: CDR1 SEHNR, CDR2 FQNEAQ (reference sequence). V shed 1 base, J shed 4 bases, and the junction held 6 bases outside the gene matches. The CDR3 contains 15 residues. The CDR3: CASSLGREAVYEQYF. DNA of the CDR3: TGTGCCAGCAGCTTAGGGCGGGAGGCCGTTTACGAGCAGTACTTC.